This T cell receptor (beta chain) was sequenced during a study of T-cell reconstitution after alpha-beta-depleted transplantation in children. This CDR3 is 18 amino acids long. Germline lookup yields CDR1 SGHRS and CDR2 YFSETQ. J was trimmed by 1 base and V by 0 bases; bases with no gene match: 7. A TCRbeta library incorporating unique molecular identifiers was prepared. A single record per CDR3 protein comes from TCRdb applying MiXCR to the PCR reads. The table includes about 210,000 distinct CDR3 sequences, approximately 19% detected once. The sequence was obtained from a male patient aged 2 to 10 who had a stem cell transplant for acute lymphoblastic leukemia, so the T cells may come from the graft donor. Material: PBMCs, mostly from graft donor cells, obtained 360 days after TCRalphabeta/CD19-depleted stem cell transplant. The V and J genes are TRBV5-1 and TRBJ2-3; 11 bases match TRBD2. CDR3 sequence: CASSLAGLAGGRTDTQYF. For the CDR3, the DNA is TGCGCCAGCAGCTTGGCCGGGCTAGCGGGGGGACGCACAGATACGCAGTATTTT. The variable domain in full, completed from reference TRBV5-1 and TRBJ2-3, reads KAGVTQTPRYLIKTRGQQVTLSCSPISGHRSVSWYQQTPGQGLQFLFEYFSETQRNKGNFPGRFSGRQFSNSRSEMNVSTLELGDSALYLCASSLAGLAGGRTDTQYFGPGTRLTVL.